Reported below is one T cell receptor beta chain. This sample was taken from a study of blood T cell repertoires in COVID-19. Whole-study context: Samples representing acute and convalescent COVID-19 were sourced from the United States, Italy and Spain. In each case, the material was cDNA or gDNA derived from T cells, B-cell-depleted T cells, or PBMCs.

Produced via immunoSEQ multiplex PCR; TCRdb's table is partial and in-frame only. The data contain about 130,000 clones, approximately 81% of them singletons. The length of the CDR3 is 15 residues. V lost 3 bases and J 0 bases, leaving 11 bases between the germline ends. The germline V gene encodes CDR1 KGHSH and CDR2 LQKENI. The source material was peripheral blood. This chain joins TRBV18 and TRBJ1-1; weak D call: TRBD1 (5 bases). This sequence was found in a woman aged 25-40 years who had recovered from COVID-19. The chain's CDR3 is CASSPTDSMNTEAFF. CDR3 in DNA: TGTGCCAGCTCACCTACCGACAGCATGAACACTGAAGCTTTCTTT. The whole variable domain, filled in from reference TRBV18 and TRBJ1-1, reads NAGVMQNPRHLVRRRGQEARLRCSPMKGHSHVYWYRQLPEEGLKFMVYLQKENIIDESGMPKERFSAEFPKEGPSILRIQQVVRGDSAAYFCASSPTDSMNTEAFFGQGTRLTVV.